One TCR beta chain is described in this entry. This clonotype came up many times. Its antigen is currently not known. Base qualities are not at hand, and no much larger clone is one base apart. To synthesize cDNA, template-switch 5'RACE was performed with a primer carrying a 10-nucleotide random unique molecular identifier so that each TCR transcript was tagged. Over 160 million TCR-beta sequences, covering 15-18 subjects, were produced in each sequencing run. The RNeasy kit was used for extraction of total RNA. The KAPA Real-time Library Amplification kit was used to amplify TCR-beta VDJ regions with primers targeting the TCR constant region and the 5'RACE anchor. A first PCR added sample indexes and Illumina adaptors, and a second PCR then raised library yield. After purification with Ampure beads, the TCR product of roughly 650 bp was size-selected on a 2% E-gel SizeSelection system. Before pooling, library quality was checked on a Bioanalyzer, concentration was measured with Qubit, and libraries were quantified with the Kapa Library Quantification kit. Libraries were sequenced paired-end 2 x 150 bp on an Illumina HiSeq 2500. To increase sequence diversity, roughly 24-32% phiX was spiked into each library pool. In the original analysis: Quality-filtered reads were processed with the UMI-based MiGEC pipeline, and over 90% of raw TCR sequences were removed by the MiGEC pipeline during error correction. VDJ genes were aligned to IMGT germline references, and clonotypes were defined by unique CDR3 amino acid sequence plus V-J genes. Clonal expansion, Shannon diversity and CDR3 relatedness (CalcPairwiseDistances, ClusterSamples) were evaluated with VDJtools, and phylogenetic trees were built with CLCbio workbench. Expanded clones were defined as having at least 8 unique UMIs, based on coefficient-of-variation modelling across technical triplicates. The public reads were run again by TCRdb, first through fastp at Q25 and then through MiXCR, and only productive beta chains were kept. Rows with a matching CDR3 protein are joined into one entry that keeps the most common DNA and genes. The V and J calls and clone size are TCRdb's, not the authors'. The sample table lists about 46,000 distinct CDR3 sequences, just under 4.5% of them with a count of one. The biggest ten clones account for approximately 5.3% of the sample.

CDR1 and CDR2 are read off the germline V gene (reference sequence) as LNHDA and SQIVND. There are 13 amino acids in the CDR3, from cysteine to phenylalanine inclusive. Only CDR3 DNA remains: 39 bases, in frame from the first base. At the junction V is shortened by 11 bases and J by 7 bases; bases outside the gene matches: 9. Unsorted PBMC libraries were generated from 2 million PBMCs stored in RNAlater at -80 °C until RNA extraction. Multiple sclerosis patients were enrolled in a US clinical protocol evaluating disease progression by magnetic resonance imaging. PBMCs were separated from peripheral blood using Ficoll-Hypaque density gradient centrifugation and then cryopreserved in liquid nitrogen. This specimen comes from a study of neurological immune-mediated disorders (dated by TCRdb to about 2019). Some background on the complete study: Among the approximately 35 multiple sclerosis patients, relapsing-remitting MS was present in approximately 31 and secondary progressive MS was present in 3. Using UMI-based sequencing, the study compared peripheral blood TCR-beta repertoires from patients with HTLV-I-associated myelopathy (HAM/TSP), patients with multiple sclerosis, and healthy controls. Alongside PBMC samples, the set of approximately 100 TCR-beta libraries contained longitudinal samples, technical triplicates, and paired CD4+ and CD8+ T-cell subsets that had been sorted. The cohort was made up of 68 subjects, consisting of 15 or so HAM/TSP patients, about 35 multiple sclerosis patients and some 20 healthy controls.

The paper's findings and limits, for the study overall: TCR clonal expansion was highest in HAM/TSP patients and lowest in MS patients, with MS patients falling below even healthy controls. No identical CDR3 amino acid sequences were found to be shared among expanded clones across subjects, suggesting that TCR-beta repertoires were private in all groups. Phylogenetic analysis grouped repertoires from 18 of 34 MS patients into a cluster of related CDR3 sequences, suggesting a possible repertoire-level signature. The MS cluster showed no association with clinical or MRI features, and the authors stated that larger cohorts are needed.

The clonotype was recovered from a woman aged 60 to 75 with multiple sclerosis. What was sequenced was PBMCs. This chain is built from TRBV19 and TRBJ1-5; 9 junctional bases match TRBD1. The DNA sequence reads TGTGCCGGTTCACAGGGGGCAAGGCAGCCCCAGCATTTT. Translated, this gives CAGSQGARQPQHF. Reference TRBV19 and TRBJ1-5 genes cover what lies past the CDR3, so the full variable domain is DGGITQSPKYLFRKEGQNVTLSCEQNLNHDAMYWYRQDPGQGLRLIYYSQIVNDFQKGDIAEGYSVSREKKESFPLTVTSAQKNPTAFYLCAGSQGARQPQHFGDGTRLSIL.